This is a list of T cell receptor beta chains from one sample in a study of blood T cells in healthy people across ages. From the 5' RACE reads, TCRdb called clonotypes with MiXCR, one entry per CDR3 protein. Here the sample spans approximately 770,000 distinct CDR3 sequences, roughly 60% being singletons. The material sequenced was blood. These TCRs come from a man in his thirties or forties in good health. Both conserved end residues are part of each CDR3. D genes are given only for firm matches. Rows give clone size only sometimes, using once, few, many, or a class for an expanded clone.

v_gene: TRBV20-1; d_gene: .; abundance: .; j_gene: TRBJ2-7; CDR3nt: TGCAGTGCTAGATCACGCCACGGGACTCCATCCTACGAGCAGTACTTC; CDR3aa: CSARSRHGTPSYEQYF
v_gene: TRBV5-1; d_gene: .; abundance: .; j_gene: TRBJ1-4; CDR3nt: TGCGCCAGCAGCTTGGTCGGGGAACAATATGAAAAACTGTTTTTT; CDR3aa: CASSLVGEQYEKLFF
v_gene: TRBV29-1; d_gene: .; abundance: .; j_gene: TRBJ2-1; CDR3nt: TGCAGCGTTGGTCCAGCGGCCAATGAGCAGTTCTTC; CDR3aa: CSVGPAANEQFF
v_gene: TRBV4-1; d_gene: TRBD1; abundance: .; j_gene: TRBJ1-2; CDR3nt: TGCGCCAGCAGCCCCAGCCCAAGGACAGGGAATTTTTGGTATGGCTACACCTTC; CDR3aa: CASSPSPRTGNFWYGYTF
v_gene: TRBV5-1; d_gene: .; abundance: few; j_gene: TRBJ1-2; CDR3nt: TGCGCCAGCAGCCCCCTCCCGACCGGCTATGGCTACACCTTC; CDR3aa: CASSPLPTGYGYTF
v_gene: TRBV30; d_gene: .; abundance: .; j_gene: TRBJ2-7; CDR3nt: TGTGCCTGGAGGTCGAGTGCCTACGAGCAGTACTTC; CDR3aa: CAWRSSAYEQYF
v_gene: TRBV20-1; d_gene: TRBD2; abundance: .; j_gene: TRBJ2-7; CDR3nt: TGCAGTGCTATCGGGGGGGCCCTCTACGAGCAGTACTTC; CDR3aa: CSAIGGALYEQYF
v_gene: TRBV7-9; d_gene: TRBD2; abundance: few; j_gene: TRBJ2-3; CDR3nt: TGTGCCGGCGAGACGGCTAGCGGAGAAGATACGCAGTATTTT; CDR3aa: CAGETASGEDTQYF
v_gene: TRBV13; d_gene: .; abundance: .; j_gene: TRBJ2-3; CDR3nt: TGTGCCAGCAGCCCATGGGACCGTAGCACAGATACGCAGTATTTT; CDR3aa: CASSPWDRSTDTQYF
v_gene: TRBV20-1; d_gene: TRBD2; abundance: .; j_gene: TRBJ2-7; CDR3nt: TGCAGTGCTAGAGCTAGCGGGAGTTTATACGAGCAGTACTTC; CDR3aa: CSARASGSLYEQYF
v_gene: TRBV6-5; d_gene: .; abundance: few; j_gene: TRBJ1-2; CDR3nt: TGTGCCAGCAGTTACTCGCGATACTATGGCTACACCTTC; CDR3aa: CASSYSRYYGYTF
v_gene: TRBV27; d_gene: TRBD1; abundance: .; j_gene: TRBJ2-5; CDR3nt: TGTGCCATCACACCATTCGACAGGGCTTGTGGGGAGCAGTACTTC; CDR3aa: CAITPFDRACGEQYF
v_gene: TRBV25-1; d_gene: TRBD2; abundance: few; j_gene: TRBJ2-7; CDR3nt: TGTGCCACATCCGGGACTAGGGGGGAATCGGGTTACGAGCAGTACTTC; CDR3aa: CATSGTRGESGYEQYF
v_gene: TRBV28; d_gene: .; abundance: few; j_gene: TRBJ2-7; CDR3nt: TGTGCCAGCAGTTCCCATTGGGCTTGGTTGGGGAAGGAGCAGTACTTC; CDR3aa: CASSSHWAWLGKEQYF
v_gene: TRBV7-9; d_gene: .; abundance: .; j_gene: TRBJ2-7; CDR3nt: TGTGCCAGCAGCGGGGAAGACAGATCCCCCTACGAGCAGTACTTC; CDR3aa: CASSGEDRSPYEQYF
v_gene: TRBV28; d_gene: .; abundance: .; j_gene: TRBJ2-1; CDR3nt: TGTGCCAGCAGATACCCCGGGGGCAGCGCCTACAATGAGCAGTTCTTC; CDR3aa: CASRYPGGSAYNEQFF
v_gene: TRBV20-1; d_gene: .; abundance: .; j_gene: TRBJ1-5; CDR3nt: TGCAGTGCTAGTCCCGGACTTGGACAGCCCCAGCATTTT; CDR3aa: CSASPGLGQPQHF
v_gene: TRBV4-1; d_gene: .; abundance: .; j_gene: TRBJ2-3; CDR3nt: TGCGCCAGCAGCCAACCCAGGGATATGCAGTATTTT; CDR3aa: CASSQPRDMQYF
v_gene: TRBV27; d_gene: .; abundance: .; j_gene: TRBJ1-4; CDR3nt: TGTGCCAGCAGTTTGGCAGTAGGTGAAAAACTGTTTTTT; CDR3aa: CASSLAVGEKLFF
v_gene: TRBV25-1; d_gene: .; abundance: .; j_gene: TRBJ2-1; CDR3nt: TGTGCCAGCACCCAGGGCAGCGTCGGTGAGCAGTTCTTC; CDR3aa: CASTQGSVGEQFF
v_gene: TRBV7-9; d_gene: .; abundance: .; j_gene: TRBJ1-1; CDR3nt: TGTGCCAGCAGCTTAAACCAGGTGGTCGCCGAAGCTTTCTTT; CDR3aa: CASSLNQVVAEAFF
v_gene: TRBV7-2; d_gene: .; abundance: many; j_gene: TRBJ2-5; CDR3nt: TGTGCCAGCAGCTTCAGGGGAGCGCAAGAGACCCAGTACTTC; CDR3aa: CASSFRGAQETQYF
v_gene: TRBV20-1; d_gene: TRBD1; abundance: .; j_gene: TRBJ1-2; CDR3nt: TGCAGTGTTTCATTGCCAGGGGGCAGGTTTAGCTATGGCTACACCTTC; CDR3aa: CSVSLPGGRFSYGYTF
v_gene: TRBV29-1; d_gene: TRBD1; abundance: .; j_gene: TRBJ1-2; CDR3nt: TGCAGCGTTGAAGGTATGGACAGGTTCCATGGCTACACCTTC; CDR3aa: CSVEGMDRFHGYTF
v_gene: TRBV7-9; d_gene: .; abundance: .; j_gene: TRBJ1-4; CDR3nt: TGTGCCAGCAGCTTAGGGTTGGGAGTGGATATATTGCAAACTAATGGAAAACTGTTTTTT; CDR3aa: CASSLGLGVDILQTNGKLFF
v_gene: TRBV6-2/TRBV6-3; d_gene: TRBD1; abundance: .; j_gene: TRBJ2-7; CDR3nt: TGTGCCAGCAGTTACTCGGCCGGGACAGGGGACTACGAGCAGTACTTC; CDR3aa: CASSYSAGTGDYEQYF
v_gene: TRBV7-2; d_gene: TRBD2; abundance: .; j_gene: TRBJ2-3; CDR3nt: TGTGCCAGCAGCGCAAAAATCACTAGCGGGGTCACAGATACGCAGTATTTT; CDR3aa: CASSAKITSGVTDTQYF
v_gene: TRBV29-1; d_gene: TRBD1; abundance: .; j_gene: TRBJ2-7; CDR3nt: TGCAGCGTGGGACGTATAGGGGGCAACGAGCAGTACTTC; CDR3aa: CSVGRIGGNEQYF
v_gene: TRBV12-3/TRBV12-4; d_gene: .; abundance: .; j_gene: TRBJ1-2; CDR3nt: TGTGCCAGCAGCTACGGCGTAGGAGCTAACTATGGCTACACCTTC; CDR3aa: CASSYGVGANYGYTF
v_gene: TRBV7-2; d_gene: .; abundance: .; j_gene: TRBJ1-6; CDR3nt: TGTGCCAGCAGCTTAGTCTGGGGAACCTATAATTCACCCCTCCACTTT; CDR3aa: CASSLVWGTYNSPLHF
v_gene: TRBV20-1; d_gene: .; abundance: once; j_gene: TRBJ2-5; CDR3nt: TGCAGTGCGGATTATAGCATCGGGCAGTACTTC; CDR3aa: CSADYSIGQYF
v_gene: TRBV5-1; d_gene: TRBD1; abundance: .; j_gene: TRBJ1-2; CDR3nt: TGCGCCAGCAGCGCAAAAGTCGGGACAGGGGGCTATGGCTACACCTTC; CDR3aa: CASSAKVGTGGYGYTF
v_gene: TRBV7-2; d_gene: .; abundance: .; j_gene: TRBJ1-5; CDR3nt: TGTGCCAGCAGCTTTTCCGTAGGGGGGGAGCCCCAGCATTTT; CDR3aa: CASSFSVGGEPQHF
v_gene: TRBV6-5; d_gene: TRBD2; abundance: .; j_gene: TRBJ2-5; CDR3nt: TGTGCCAGCAGTCTTGGGACTAGCGGGGTCGAGACCCAGTACTTC; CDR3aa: CASSLGTSGVETQYF
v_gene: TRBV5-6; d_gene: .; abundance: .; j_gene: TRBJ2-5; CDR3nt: TGTGCCAGCAGCTTGGCTGGGGGTATTACGGAGACCCAGTACTTC; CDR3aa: CASSLAGGITETQYF
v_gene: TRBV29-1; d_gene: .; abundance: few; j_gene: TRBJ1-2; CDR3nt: TGCAGCGTTGACGAAGGGAACTATGGCTACACCTTC; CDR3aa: CSVDEGNYGYTF
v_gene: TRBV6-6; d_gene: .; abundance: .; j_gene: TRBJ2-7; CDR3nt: TGTGCCAGCAGTGACTCGAGCCGGAACTACGAGCAGTACTTC; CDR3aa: CASSDSSRNYEQYF
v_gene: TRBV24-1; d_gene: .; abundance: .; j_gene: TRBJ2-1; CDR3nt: TGTGCCACCAGTGATTGGGGAGAGGGGGACGGAGACAATGAGCAGTTCTTC; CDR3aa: CATSDWGEGDGDNEQFF
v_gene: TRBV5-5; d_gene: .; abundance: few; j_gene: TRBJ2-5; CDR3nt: TGTGCCAGCAGCTTGGACCCGGGGCCAGCGGAGACCCAGTACTTC; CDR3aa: CASSLDPGPAETQYF
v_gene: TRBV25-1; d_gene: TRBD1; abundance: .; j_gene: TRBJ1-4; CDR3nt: TGTGCCAGCAGTGAATCGCGGACAGGGGGTCTAGAAAAACTGTTTTTT; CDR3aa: CASSESRTGGLEKLFF
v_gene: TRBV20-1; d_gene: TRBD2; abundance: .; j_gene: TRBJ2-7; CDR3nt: TGCAGTGCTACAGCGGGGCCGCCCAGCTCCTACGAGCAGTACTTC; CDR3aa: CSATAGPPSSYEQYF
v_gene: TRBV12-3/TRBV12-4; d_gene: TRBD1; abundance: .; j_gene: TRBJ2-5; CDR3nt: TGTGCCAGCAGTAACCGGGACAGGGGAAAAGAGACCCAGTACTTC; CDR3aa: CASSNRDRGKETQYF
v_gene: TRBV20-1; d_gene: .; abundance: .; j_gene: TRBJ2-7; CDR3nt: TGCAGTGCTGGCGAGGAGGACAAGTGGGCCTACGAGCAGTACTTC; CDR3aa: CSAGEEDKWAYEQYF
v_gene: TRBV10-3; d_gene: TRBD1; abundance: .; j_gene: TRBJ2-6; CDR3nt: TGTGCCACTAGACAGGGGGTCGTTGTTACGACTGGGGCCAACGTCCTGACTTTC; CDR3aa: CATRQGVVVTTGANVLTF
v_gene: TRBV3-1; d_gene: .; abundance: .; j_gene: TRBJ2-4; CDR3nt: TGTGCCAGCAGCCAATTGCTAGCCAAAAACATTCAGTACTTC; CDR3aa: CASSQLLAKNIQYF
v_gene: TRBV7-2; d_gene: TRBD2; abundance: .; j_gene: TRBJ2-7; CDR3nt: TGTGCCAGCGCCTCCGGGACTAGCGCCTCCTACGAGCAGTACTTC; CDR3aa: CASASGTSASYEQYF
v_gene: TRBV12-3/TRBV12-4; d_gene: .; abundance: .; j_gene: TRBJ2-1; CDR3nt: TGTGCCAGCAGTGTTGCGACAGGTCAGAGTGAGCAGTTCTTC; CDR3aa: CASSVATGQSEQFF
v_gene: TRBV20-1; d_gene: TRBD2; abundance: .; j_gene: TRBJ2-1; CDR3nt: TGCAGTGAGGCTAGCGGGACCTACAATGAGCAGTTCTTC; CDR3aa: CSEASGTYNEQFF
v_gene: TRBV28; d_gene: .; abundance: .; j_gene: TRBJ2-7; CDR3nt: TGTGCCGGCCCTAGGACGCCTGGCTCCTACGAGCAGTACTTC; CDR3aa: CAGPRTPGSYEQYF
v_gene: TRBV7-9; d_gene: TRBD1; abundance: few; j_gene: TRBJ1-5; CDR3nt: TGTGCCAGCAGCTCCGGACAGGGCCCGAATCAGCCCCAGCATTTT; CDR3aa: CASSSGQGPNQPQHF
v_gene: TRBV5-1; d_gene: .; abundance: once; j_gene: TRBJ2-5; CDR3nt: TGCGCCAGCAGCAAAGAGGTGGGGATTCAAGAGACCCAGTACTTC; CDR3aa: CASSKEVGIQETQYF
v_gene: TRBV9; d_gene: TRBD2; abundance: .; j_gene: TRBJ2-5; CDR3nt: TGTGCCAGCAACCCGGCGGGAGCGCGAGGGGAGACCCAGTACTTC; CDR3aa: CASNPAGARGETQYF
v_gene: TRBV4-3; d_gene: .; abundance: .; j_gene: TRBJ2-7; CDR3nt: TGCGCCAGCAGCCTTTCCGAGGGGGGATCCTCCTACGAGCAGTACTTC; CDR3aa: CASSLSEGGSSYEQYF
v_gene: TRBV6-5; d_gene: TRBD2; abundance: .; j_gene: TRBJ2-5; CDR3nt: TGTGCCAGCAGTCCAGGGACTAGAGTGGAGACCCAGTACTTC; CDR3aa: CASSPGTRVETQYF
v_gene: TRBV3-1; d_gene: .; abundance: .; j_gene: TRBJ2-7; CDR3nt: TGTGCCAGCAGCCAAGATTCGGCAGCTCGCCCCTACGAGCAGTACTTC; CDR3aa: CASSQDSAARPYEQYF
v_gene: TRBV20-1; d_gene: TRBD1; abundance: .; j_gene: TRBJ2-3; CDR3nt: TGCAGTGCTCCGTCCACCGGACAGGGATCCACAGATACGCAGTATTTT; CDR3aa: CSAPSTGQGSTDTQYF
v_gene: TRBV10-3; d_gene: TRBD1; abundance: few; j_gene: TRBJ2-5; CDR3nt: TGTGCCATCAGCAACAACAGGGGTCGTGAGACCCAGTACTTC; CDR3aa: CAISNNRGRETQYF
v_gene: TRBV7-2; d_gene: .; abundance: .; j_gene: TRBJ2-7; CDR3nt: TGTGCCAGCAGCTTAGTACCCGTGGGCAGTGAGGAGCAGTACTTC; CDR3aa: CASSLVPVGSEEQYF
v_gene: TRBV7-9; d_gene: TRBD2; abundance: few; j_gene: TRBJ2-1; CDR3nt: TGTGCCAGCACCCGGGGGGGGAAGTACAATGAGCAGTTCTTC; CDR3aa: CASTRGGKYNEQFF
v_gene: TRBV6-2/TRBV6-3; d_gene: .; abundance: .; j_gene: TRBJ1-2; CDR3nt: TGTGCCAGCACCGGACCGGGACTGACCAACGGCTACACCTTC; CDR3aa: CASTGPGLTNGYTF